The clone carrying this T cell receptor beta chain was seen only a few times. These data originate in a study of Graves' ophthalmopathy and Graves' hyperthyroidism. Looked up from germline, CDR1 is ENHRY and CDR2 is SYGVKD. The CDR3 runs to 14 residues. The V gene lost 8 bases and the J gene lost 3 bases, with 17 bases spanning the gap. Having ophthalmopathy, the donors showed moderate-to-severe activity, CAS ≥3 and NOSPECS ≥4, with disease lasting under 3 months. Clinicians made diagnoses from clinical symptoms, serum thyroxine, TRAb, thyroid ultrasound and orbital computed tomography. The TCR beta CDR3 regions underwent amplification from RNA transcripts. An opening RT-PCR round employed HTBI primers and preceded a second-round multiplex PCR. One entry per CDR3 protein, called by TCRdb with MiXCR from the multiplex PCR reads. The sample contains hundreds of thousands of distinct CDR3 sequences, over 40% of which appear only once.

This sequence was found in an adult man with Graves' ophthalmopathy. The material sequenced was peripheral blood. The chain employs TRBV10-3 and TRBJ2-7; weak D call: TRBD2 (6 bases). CDR3 amino acids: CAIDETGLNYEQYF. CDR3 DNA sequence: TGTGCCATCGACGAGACGGGACTGAACTACGAGCAGTACTTC.